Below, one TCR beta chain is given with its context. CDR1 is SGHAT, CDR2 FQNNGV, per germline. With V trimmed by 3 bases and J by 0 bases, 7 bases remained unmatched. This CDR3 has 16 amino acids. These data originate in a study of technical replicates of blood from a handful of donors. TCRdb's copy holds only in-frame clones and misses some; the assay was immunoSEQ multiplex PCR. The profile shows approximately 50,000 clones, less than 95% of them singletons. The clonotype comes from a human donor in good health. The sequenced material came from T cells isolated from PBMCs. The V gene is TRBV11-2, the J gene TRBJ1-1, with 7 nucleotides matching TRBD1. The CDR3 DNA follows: TGTGCCAGCAGCTTCCGGGACAGCGATCTGAACACTGAAGCTTTCTTT. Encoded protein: CASSFRDSDLNTEAFF.